This TCR beta chain comes out of a study of sequential checkpoint blockade in melanoma. The wider study: Randomization was 1:1 between first-line nivolumab→ipilimumab and ipilimumab→nivolumab. Both treatment sequences were followed by maintenance nivolumab.

Sequenced by immunoSEQ multiplex PCR; TCRdb stores in-frame clones only, minus some. Of 9,500 to 15,000 clones detected, 82% appear once; the ten largest clones hold around 7.6%. Germline V CDR1 and CDR2: SGHVS, FNYEAQ. CDR3 length equals 15 residues. V lost 2 bases and J lost 6, with 17 bases in between. Specified treatment: randomized to nivolumab then ipilimumab (arm A) or the reverse (arm B). Patients had received no earlier DNA-damaging chemotherapy. PBMC sorting kept live CD3+CD8+ cells without CD19 or CD56. The origin of this receptor is a human donor with melanoma. The sample here was CD8+ T cells sorted from blood (inferred from file names), taken from a patient given nivolumab and ipilimumab in sequence. This rearrangement joins TRBV7-6 to TRBJ2-7, with TRBD2 as a possible D gene (6 bases). CDR3 DNA sequence: TGTGCCAGCAGCTTATTATCAGGTTTGGGGGGCGAGCAGTACTTC. Residues: CASSLLSGLGGEQYF.